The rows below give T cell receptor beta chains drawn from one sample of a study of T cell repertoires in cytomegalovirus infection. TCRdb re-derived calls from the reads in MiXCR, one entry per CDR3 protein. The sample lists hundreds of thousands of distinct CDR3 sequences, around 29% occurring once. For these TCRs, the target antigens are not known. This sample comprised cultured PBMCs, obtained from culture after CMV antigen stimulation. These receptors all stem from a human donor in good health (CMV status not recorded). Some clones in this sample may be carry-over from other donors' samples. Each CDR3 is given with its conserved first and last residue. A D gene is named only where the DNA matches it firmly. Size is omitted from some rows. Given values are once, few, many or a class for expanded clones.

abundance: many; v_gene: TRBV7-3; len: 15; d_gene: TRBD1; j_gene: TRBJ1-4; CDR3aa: CASSLTPTGNEKLFF; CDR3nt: TGTGCCAGCAGCTTAACGCCGACAGGGAATGAAAAACTGTTTTTT
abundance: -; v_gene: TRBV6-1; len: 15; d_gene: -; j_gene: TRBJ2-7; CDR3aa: CASSSVLRGGEGQYF; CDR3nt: TGTGCCAGCAGCTCGGTATTGAGGGGTGGAGAGGGGCAGTACTTC
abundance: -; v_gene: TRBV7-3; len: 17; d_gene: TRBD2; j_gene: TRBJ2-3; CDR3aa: CASSLTLAGPSTDTQYF; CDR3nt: TGTGCCAGCAGCTTAACGCTAGCGGGCCCAAGCACAGATACGCAGTATTTT
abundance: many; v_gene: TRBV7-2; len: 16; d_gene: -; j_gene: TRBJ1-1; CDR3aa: CASSLVFGGLNTEAFF; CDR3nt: TGTGCCAGCAGCTTAGTTTTCGGCGGGCTCAACACTGAAGCTTTCTTT
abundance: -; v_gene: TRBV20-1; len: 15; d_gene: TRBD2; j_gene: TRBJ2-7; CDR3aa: CSARGLAGVGDEQYF; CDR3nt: TGCAGTGCTAGAGGACTAGCGGGAGTTGGGGACGAGCAGTACTTC
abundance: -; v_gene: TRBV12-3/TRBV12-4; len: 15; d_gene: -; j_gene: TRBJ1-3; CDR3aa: CASRYRASSGNTIYF; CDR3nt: TGTGCCAGCAGGTACAGGGCCTCCTCTGGAAACACCATATATTTT
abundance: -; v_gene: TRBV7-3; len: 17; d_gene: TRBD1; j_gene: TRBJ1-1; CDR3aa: CASSLDAGGVGNTEAFF; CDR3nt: TGTGCCAGCAGCTTAGATGCAGGGGGCGTGGGGAACACTGAAGCTTTCTTT
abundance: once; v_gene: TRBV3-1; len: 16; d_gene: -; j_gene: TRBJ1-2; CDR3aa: CASSQGVGRTAYGYTF; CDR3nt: TGTGCCAGCAGCCAAGGCGTGGGACGGACTGCCTATGGCTACACCTTC
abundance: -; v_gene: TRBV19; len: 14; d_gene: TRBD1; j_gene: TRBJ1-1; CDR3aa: CASTSGQGHTEAFF; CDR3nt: TGTGCCAGTACCTCGGGACAGGGCCACACTGAAGCTTTCTTT
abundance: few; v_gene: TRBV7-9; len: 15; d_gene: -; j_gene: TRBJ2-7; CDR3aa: CASSSTGTLSYEQYF; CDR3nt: TGTGCCAGCAGCTCGACCGGGACACTTTCCTACGAGCAGTACTTC
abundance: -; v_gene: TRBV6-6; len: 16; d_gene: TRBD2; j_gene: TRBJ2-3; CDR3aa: CASSYEAGGGADTQYF; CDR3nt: TGTGCCAGCAGTTATGAAGCGGGAGGGGGGGCGGATACGCAGTATTTT
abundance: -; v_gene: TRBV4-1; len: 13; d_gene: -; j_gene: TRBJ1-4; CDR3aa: CASSQVSGEKLFF; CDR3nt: TGTGCCAGCAGCCAAGTATCAGGTGAAAAACTGTTTTTT
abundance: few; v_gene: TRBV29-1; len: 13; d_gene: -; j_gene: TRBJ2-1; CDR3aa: CSVDVGYSNEQFF; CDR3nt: TGCAGCGTTGACGTCGGCTACTCCAATGAGCAGTTCTTC
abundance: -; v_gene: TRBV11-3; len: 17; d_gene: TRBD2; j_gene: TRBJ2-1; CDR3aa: CASSLSRWERGSGEQFF; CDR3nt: TGTGCCAGCAGCTTAAGTAGGTGGGAGCGGGGGAGCGGTGAGCAGTTCTTC
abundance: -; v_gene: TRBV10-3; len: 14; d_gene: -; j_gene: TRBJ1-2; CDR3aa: CAISDRSRGYGYTF; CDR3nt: TGTGCCATCAGTGATAGGAGTCGGGGCTATGGCTACACCTTC
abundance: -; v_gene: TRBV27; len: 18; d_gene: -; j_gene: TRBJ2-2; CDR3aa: CASSLSTPGQGNTGEVFF; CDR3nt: TGTGCCAGCAGTTTATCAACCCCGGGGCAGGGAAACACCGGGGAGGTGTTTTTT
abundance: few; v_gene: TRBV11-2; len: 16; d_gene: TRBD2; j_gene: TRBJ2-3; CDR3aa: CASSLTSGTSGDTQYF; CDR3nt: TGTGCCAGCAGCTTAACGTCCGGGACTAGCGGGGATACGCAGTATTTT
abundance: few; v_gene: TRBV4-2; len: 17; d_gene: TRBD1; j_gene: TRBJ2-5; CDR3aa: CASSHLPGQTLQETQYF; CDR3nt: TGTGCCAGCAGCCATCTCCCGGGACAGACACTCCAAGAGACCCAGTACTTC
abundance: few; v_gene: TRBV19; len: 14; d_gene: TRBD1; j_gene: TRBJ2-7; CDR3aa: CARRDRGSGYEQYF; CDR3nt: TGTGCCAGACGGGACAGGGGGAGTGGATACGAGCAGTACTTC
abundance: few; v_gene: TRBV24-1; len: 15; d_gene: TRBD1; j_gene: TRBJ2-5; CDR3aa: CATSDATQGTETQYF; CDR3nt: TGTGCCACCAGTGATGCGACACAGGGGACGGAGACCCAGTACTTC
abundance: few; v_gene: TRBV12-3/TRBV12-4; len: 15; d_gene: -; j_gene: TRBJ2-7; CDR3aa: CASSRDGPGSYEQYF; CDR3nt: TGTGCCAGCAGCCGAGATGGGCCAGGCTCATACGAGCAGTACTTC
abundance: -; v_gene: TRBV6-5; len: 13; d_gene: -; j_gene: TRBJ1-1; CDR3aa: CASSYLDRTEAFF; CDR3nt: TGTGCCAGCAGTTACCTCGACAGAACTGAAGCTTTCTTT
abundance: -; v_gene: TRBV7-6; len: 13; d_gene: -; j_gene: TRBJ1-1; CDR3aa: CASSRTGMTEAFF; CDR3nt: TGTGCCAGCAGCAGAACAGGGATGACTGAAGCTTTCTTT
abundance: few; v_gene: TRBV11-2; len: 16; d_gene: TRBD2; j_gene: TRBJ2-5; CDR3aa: CASSLGLGKTQETQYF; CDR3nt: TGTGCCAGCAGCTTGGGACTAGGGAAGACCCAAGAGACCCAGTACTTC
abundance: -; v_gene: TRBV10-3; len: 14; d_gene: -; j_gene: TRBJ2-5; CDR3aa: CAIRAAGSQETQYF; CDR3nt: TGTGCCATCAGGGCGGCAGGGTCCCAAGAGACCCAGTACTTC
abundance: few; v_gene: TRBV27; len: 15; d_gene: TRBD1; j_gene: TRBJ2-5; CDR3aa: CASSTSQGVGETQYF; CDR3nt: TGTGCCAGCAGTACCTCACAGGGGGTTGGGGAGACCCAGTACTTC
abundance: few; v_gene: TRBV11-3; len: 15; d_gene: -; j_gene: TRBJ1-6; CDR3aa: CASSLDGRNNSPLHF; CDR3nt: TGTGCCAGCAGCTTAGACGGGCGCAATAATTCACCCCTCCACTTT
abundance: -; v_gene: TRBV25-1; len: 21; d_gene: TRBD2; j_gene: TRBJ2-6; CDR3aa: CASSEGNGLAGGVYGANVLTF; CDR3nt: TGTGCCAGCAGTGAAGGGAATGGACTAGCGGGAGGGGTTTATGGGGCCAACGTCCTGACTTTC
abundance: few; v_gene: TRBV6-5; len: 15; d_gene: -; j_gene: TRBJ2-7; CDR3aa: CASSRAGISSYEQYF; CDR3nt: TGTGCCAGCAGTAGGGCAGGGATAAGCTCCTACGAGCAGTACTTC
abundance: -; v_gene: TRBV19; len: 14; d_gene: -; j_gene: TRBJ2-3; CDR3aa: CASKPRAPADTQYF; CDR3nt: TGTGCCAGTAAACCGAGAGCACCAGCAGATACGCAGTATTTT
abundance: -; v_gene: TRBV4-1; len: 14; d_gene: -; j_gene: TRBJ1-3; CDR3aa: CASSWRRAGNTIYF; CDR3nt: TGCGCCAGCAGCTGGCGGAGGGCTGGAAACACCATATATTTT
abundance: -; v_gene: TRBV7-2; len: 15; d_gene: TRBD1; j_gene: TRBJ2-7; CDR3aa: CASSLAGTGDYEQYF; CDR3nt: TGTGCCAGCAGCTTAGCCGGGACAGGGGACTACGAGCAGTACTTC
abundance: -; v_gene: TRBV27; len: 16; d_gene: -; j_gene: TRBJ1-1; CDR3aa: CASSLSPQGSNTEAFF; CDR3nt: TGTGCCAGCAGTTTATCCCCGCAGGGGTCGAACACTGAAGCTTTCTTT
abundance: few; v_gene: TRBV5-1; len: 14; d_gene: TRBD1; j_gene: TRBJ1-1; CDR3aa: CASRPTGGGPEAFF; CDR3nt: TGCGCCAGCAGGCCCACAGGGGGAGGGCCTGAAGCTTTCTTT
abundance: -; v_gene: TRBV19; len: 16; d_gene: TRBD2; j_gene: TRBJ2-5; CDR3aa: CASSIGLAGLQETQYF; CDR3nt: TGTGCCAGTAGTATAGGGCTAGCGGGACTCCAAGAGACCCAGTACTTC
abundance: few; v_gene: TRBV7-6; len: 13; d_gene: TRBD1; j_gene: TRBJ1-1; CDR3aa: CASSLLDRIEAFF; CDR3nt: TGTGCCAGCAGCTTACTGGACAGGATTGAAGCTTTCTTT
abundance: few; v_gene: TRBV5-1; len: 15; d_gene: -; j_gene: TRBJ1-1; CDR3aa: CASSLGASSNTEAFF; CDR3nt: TGCGCCAGCAGCTTGGGGGCCTCGTCGAACACTGAAGCTTTCTTT
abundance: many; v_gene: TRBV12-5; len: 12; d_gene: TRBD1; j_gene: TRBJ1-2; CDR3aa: CASGGGQDGYTF; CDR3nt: TGTGCTAGTGGTGGAGGACAGGATGGCTACACCTTC
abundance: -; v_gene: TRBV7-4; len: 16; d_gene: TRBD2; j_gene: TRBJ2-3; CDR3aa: CASNEGLAGGSDTQYF; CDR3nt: TGTGCCAGCAACGAGGGACTAGCGGGAGGTTCAGATACGCAGTATTTT
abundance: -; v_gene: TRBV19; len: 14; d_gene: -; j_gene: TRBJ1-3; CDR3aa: CASGTLSSGNTIYF; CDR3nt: TGTGCCAGTGGGACGTTGAGCTCTGGAAACACCATATATTTT
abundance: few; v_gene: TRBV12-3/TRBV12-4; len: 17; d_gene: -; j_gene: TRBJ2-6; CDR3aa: CASSPLGGMTGANVLTF; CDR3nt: TGTGCCAGCAGCCCCCTAGGGGGAATGACGGGGGCCAACGTCCTGACTTTC
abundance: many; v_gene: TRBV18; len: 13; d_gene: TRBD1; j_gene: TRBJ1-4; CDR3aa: CASSGQSNEKLFF; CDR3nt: TGTGCCAGCTCGGGACAGAGTAATGAAAAACTGTTTTTT